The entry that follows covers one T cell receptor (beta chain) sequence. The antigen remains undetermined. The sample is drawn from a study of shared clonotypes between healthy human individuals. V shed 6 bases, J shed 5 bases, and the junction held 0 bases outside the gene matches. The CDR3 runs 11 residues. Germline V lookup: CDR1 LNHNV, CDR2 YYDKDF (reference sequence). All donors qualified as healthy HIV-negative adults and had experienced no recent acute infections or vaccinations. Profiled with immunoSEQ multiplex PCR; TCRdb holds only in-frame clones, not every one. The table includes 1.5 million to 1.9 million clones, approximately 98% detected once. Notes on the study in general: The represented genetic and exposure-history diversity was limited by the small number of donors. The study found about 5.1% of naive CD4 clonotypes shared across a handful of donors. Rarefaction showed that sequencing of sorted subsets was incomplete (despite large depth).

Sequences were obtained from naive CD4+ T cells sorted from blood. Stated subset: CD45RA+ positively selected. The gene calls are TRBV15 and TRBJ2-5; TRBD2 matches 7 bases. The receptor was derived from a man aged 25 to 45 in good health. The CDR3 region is CATRGGETQYF. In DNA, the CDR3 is TGTGCCACCAGGGGGGGGGAGACCCAGTACTTC.